The rows below give T cell receptor beta chains drawn from one sample of a study of siplizumab effects on memory and regulatory T cells. Data came from immunoSEQ multiplex PCR; TCRdb stores just in-frame clones and leaves some out. The data contain some 81,000 clones, about 95% of them singletons. Source material: CD8+ T cells sorted from blood. Receptors were obtained from a human donor in good health. Each CDR3 is given with its conserved first and last residue. The D gene is left open where the match is weak. Size is stated for part of the rows, as once, few or many counts, or as a class when the clone is expanded.

clone size	D gene	V gene	J gene	CDR3 DNA	CDR3 protein
NA	NA	TRBV19	TRBJ2-7	TGTGCCAGTAGTATTTGGGATGACGAGCAGTACTTC	CASSIWDDEQYF
NA	NA	TRBV5-4	TRBJ1-1	TGTGCCAGCAGCACGAGAACTATGAACACTGAAGCTTTCTTT	CASSTRTMNTEAFF
NA	TRBD1	TRBV4-1	TRBJ2-7	TGCGCCAGCAGCCAAGTAGGGACAGGGGACTACGAGCAGTACTTC	CASSQVGTGDYEQYF
NA	NA	TRBV5-5	TRBJ1-5	TGTGCCAGCAGCCCCGACCGTGGTCAGCCCCAGCATTTT	CASSPDRGQPQHF
NA	TRBD1	TRBV18	TRBJ2-7	TGTGCCAGCTCAGCCGGGACAGGAGACTACGAGCAGTACTTC	CASSAGTGDYEQYF
NA	TRBD2	TRBV7-9	TRBJ2-3	TGTGCCACAAACCGACGAAAACAACAGCGGGACGTAAGCACAGATACGCAGTATTTT	CATNRRKQQRDVSTDTQYF
NA	NA	TRBV9	TRBJ2-7	TGTGCCAGCAGCGTAGCTAATGGGGGGTACGAGCAGTACTTC	CASSVANGGYEQYF
NA	NA	TRBV7-3	TRBJ2-2	TGTGCCAGCAGTTCTAACACCGGGGAGCTGTTTTTT	CASSSNTGELFF
NA	TRBD1	TRBV29-1	TRBJ2-5	TGCAGCGTTGAACCTATGCCCGAAAACAGGGGGCAAGAGACCCAGTACTTC	CSVEPMPENRGQETQYF
NA	TRBD2	TRBV6-5	TRBJ2-1	TGTGCCAGCAGTTGGCGGGAGGGTTACAATGAGCAGTTCTTC	CASSWREGYNEQFF
NA	NA	TRBV5-1	TRBJ2-1	TGCGCCAGCAGCTTTAAAGGGGGAGAGCAGTTCTTC	CASSFKGGEQFF
NA	TRBD2	TRBV11-1	TRBJ2-1	TGTGCCAGCAGCCTACACCGACTAGCGGGAGGCTACAATGAGCAGTTCTTC	CASSLHRLAGGYNEQFF
once	NA	TRBV11-1	TRBJ2-7	TGTGCCAGCAGCTTAGCGGAGAAAGGCGAGCAGTACTTC	CASSLAEKGEQYF
NA	NA	TRBV19	TRBJ1-3	TGTGCCAGTACCTCGCCCCGGAGAGGAAACACCATATATTTT	CASTSPRRGNTIYF
once	NA	TRBV6-1	TRBJ1-2	TGTGCCAGCAGTGAAATCGGCAGGGAGAATGGCTACACCTTC	CASSEIGRENGYTF
NA	TRBD2	TRBV27	TRBJ2-2	TGTGCCAGCAGTCCCTGGACTAGCAGCGGGGAGCTGTTTTTT	CASSPWTSSGELFF
NA	NA	TRBV19	TRBJ1-5	TGTGCCAGTAGTATAGTCTTAAGGGCAGGGGCTTATAGCAATCAGCCCCAGCATTTT	CASSIVLRAGAYSNQPQHF
large	NA	TRBV20-1	TRBJ2-1	TGCAGTGCTGCAGTGAATGAGCAGTTCTTC	CSAAVNEQFF
NA	TRBD2	TRBV19	TRBJ2-1	TGTGCCAGTAGTATCTTTCTGGCGGGAGCTTCCAATGAGCAGTTCTTC	CASSIFLAGASNEQFF
NA	TRBD1	TRBV7-8	TRBJ1-5	TGTGCCAGCAGCTTGGGAGACAGGGGAGGGTATAGCAATCAGCCCCAGCATTTT	CASSLGDRGGYSNQPQHF
NA	TRBD1	TRBV15	TRBJ2-5	TGTGCCACCAGCAGCCTGAGTCAGGGGGTATACCAAGAGACCCAGTACTTC	CATSSLSQGVYQETQYF
NA	NA	TRBV5-5	TRBJ2-1	TGTGCCAGCAGCCCGGAGGAGGGGCAGAATGAGCAGTTCTTC	CASSPEEGQNEQFF
NA	NA	TRBV19	TRBJ1-5	TGTGCCAGTATGGACGTCTACAATCAGCCCCAGCATTTT	CASMDVYNQPQHF
once	NA	TRBV19	TRBJ2-2	TGTGCCAGTAGTACGGCAGGGACCGGGGAGCTGTTTTTT	CASSTAGTGELFF
few	TRBD1	TRBV29-1	TRBJ1-1	TGCAGCGTGGGACAGGGAAGGGGAACTGAAGCTTTCTTT	CSVGQGRGTEAFF
NA	TRBD1	TRBV5-1	TRBJ2-3	TGCGCCAGCAGCCCCGGGACAGCCAGCACAGATACGCAGTATTTT	CASSPGTASTDTQYF
NA	NA	TRBV27	TRBJ2-7	TGTGCCAGCAGTCATTCGGCCGGGAGTTTAAACTACGAGCAATACTTC	CASSHSAGSLNYEQYF